The 3 T cell receptor beta chains listed next were all sequenced from one sample in a study of CD8 T cells in Susac syndrome. RNA totalling roughly 0.45 to 1 ug underwent reverse transcription with random hexamers. TCRdb re-called the immunoSEQ multiplex PCR reads with MiXCR, one entry per CDR3 protein. The profile shows 150,000 to 250,000 distinct CDR3 sequences, around 96% of them singletons. What was sequenced was CD4+ T cells from PBMCs. The receptors shown here come from a human donor with multiple sclerosis.

The CDR3 here is CASSYPRDYTEAFF. CDR3 coding DNA: TGTGCCAGCAGTTACCCCAGGGACTACACTGAAGCTTTCTTT. The rearrangement joins TRBV6-6 to TRBJ1-1; D perhaps matches TRBD1 (5 bases). The CDR3 sequence is 14 residues long. CDR1 is MNHNY, CDR2 SVGAGI, per germline (reference sequence). V lost 2 bases, J lost 3 bases, and 10 bases lay in between.

The CDR3 DNA reads TGCAGTGCCCCAACCCGACAGGGGATCACTGAAGCTTTCTTT. Its translation: CSAPTRQGITEAFF. The V call is TRBV20-1, the J call TRBJ1-1, with 8 bases matching TRBD1. The V and J ends lost 6 bases and 4 bases, in that order; junction bases with no gene match: 10. The CDR3 is made up of 14 amino acids. From germline, CDR1 is DFQATT and CDR2 SNEGSKA (reference sequence).

The chain couples TRBV5-1 to TRBJ1-1, with 7 bases lining up with TRBD1. Germline trimming cut 0 bases from V and 0 bases from J; bases unmatched to any gene: 5. The germline CDR1 and CDR2 sequences are SGHRS and YFSETQ. The CDR3 has 16 amino acids. The DNA for the CDR3 is TGCGCCAGCAGCTTGGTGGCAGGGGGGATGAACACTGAAGCTTTCTTT. Translated: CASSLVAGGMNTEAFF.